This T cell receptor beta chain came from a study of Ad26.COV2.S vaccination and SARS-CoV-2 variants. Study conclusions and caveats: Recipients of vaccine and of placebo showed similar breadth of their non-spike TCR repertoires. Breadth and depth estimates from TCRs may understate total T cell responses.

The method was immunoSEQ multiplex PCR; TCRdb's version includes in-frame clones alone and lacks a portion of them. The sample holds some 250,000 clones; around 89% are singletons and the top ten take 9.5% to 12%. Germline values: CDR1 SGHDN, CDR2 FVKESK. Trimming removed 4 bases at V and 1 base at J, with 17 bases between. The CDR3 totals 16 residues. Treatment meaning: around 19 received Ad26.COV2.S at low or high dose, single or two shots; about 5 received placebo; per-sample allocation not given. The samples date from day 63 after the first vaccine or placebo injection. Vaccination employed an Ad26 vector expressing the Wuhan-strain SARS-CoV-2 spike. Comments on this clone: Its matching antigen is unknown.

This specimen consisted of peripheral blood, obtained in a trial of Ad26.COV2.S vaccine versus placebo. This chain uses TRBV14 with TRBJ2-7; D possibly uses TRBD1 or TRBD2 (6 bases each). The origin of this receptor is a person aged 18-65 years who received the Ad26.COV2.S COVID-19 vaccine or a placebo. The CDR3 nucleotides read TGTGCCAGCAGCCTCTTGGCCGGGGGCGCGTCCTACGAGCAGTACTTC. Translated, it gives CASSLLAGGASYEQYF.